Listed here are 17 T cell receptor beta chains from one sample, sequenced in a study of Ad26.COV2.S vaccination and SARS-CoV-2 variants (dated by TCRdb to the early 2020s). Library preparation used the immunoSEQ multiplex PCR assay. Here the immuneACCESS table is served through TCRdb, limited to in-frame sequences with V and J called. Missing clones are a known gap in these copies; in checked studies unresolved V genes cover under half, and the rest lacks a known reason. The sample records about 480,000 clones, around 88% of which are singletons. The leading ten clones occupy roughly 13% of the sample. The treatment or condition tag for this specimen amounts to: about 20 received Ad26.COV2.S at low or high dose, single or two shots; 5 received placebo; per-sample allocation not given. Repertoires of vaccine and placebo recipients were sequenced from samples taken on day 63 after the first injection.

Sequenced here: peripheral blood, sampled in a trial of Ad26.COV2.S vaccine versus placebo. The receptors originated from a person between 18 and 65 years old who received the Ad26.COV2.S COVID-19 vaccine or a placebo.

This clone is a singleton in its sample. V is TRBV28 and J is TRBJ2-3; D uncertain. Trimming removed 7 bases from V and 0 bases from J, with 5 bases in between. Germline V gene data show CDR1 as MDHEN and CDR2 as SYDVKM. There are 12 residues in the CDR3. The CDR3 bases are TGTGCCAGCAAGTCTAGCACAGATACGCAGTATTTT. This sequence encodes CASKSSTDTQYF.

V usage is TRBV6-5 and J usage is TRBJ1-1; 7 positions agree with TRBD1. Trimming removed 4 bases from V and 4 bases from J; junction bases left unmatched: 3. Germline assignment: CDR1 MNHEY and CDR2 SVGAGI. CDR3 length: 13 amino acids. CDR3 DNA sequence: TGTGCCAGCAGTTTCCGGGACAGCACTGAAGCTTTCTTT. As protein: CASSFRDSTEAFF.

This chain joins TRBV7-6 and TRBJ1-4; D possibly corresponds to TRBD1 (6 bases). V lost 5 bases to trimming and J lost 8 bases, with 18 bases between them. Germline CDR1 is SGHVS and CDR2 is FNYEAQ. The length of the CDR3 is 15 residues. The DNA for the CDR3 is TGTGCCAGCAGCGAGGTCGGGACAACGCGGGAAAAACTGTTTTTT. Translating gives CASSEVGTTREKLFF. Full variable domain (outside the CDR3, taken from reference TRBV7-6 and TRBJ1-4): GAGVSQSPRYKVTKRGQDVALRCDPISGHVSLYWYRQALGQGPEFLTYFNYEAQQDKSGLPNDRFSAERPEGSISTLTIQRTEQRDSAMYRCASSEVGTTREKLFFGSGTQLSVL.

This clone was seen once. The rearrangement links TRBV7-9 to TRBJ2-1; TRBD1 might be the D (5 bases). Germline V gives CDR1 SEHNR, CDR2 FQNEAQ (reference sequence). The CDR3 contains 12 residues. With 11 bases removed from V and 5 bases from J, the gap between germline ends came to 13 bases. The CDR3: CAGYQGHNEQFF. The CDR3 coding sequence is TGTGCCGGATACCAGGGCCACAATGAGCAGTTCTTC. Variable domain in full (rest from reference TRBV7-9 and TRBJ2-1): DTGVSQNPRHKITKRGQNVTFRCDPISEHNRLYWYRQTLGQGPEFLTYFQNEAQLEKSRLLSDRFSAERPKGSFSTLEIQRTEQGDSAMYLCAGYQGHNEQFFGPGTRLTVL.

This chain uses TRBV5-1 with TRBJ2-7, with TRBD1 matching over 7 bases. The V gene end was trimmed by 4 bases and the J gene end by 6 bases; junction bases not matched to a gene: 7. The CDR3 runs to 13 residues. In germline, CDR1 is SGHRS, CDR2 YFSETQ. In DNA form, the CDR3 reads TGCGCCAGCAGCGTCGACAGGGCCGGCGAGCAGTACTTC. Amino acids: CASSVDRAGEQYF.

The chain is built from TRBV2 and TRBJ2-7; D not resolved. CDR3 length equals 13 residues. V was cut by 1 base and J by 6 bases, with 10 bases left in between. CDR1 is SNHLY, CDR2 FYNNEI, per germline. The DNA of the CDR3 is TGTGCCAGCAGTGAAGGACGAGTCGCCGAGCAGTACTTC. As protein: CASSEGRVAEQYF.

CDR3 in DNA: TGTGCCAGCAGTCTAGACACCGCAACTAATGAAAAACTGTTTTTT. This sequence encodes CASSLDTATNEKLFF. The chain uses TRBV28 and TRBJ1-4; D unclear. Germline V gene data show CDR1 as MDHEN and CDR2 as SYDVKM. CDR3 length: 15 amino acids. V was trimmed by 5 bases and J by 0 bases, leaving 10 bases between them.

This clone showed up just a few times. This CDR3 reads CASSEGQLTNEKLFF. CDR3 in DNA: TGTGCCAGCAGTGAAGGGCAGCTAACTAATGAAAAACTGTTTTTT. The rearrangement joins TRBV2 to TRBJ1-4; D remains unclear. There are 15 residues in the CDR3. The V gene's germline CDR1 is SNHLY and CDR2 FYNNEI. V lost 1 base and J 1 base, leaving 7 bases between the germline ends.

This rearrangement joins TRBV19 to TRBJ1-2; D perhaps matches TRBD1 (6 bases). With 4 bases removed from V and 2 bases from J, the gap between germline ends came to 14 bases. CDR1 and CDR2 from the germline V gene are LNHDA and SQIVND (reference sequence). This CDR3 is 15 amino acids long. DNA for the CDR3: TGTGCCAGTAGTAGGTACAGGGACCCAAACTATGGCTACACCTTC. Translated: CASSRYRDPNYGYTF.

The V call is TRBV29-1, the J call TRBJ2-1; 8 nucleotides agree with TRBD1. Germline lookup yields CDR1 SQVTM and CDR2 ANQGSEA. The CDR3 is 15 amino acids. V lost 0 bases, J lost 7 bases, and 8 bases stayed unmatched. The DNA for the CDR3 is TGCAGCGTTGAAGAGGTAACAGGGGGGCTGAATGAGCAGTTCTTC. It codes for CSVEEVTGGLNEQFF.

A single count supports this clone. The chain carries TRBV11-2 and TRBJ2-2; D remains unclear. V shed 5 bases and J shed 5 bases, with 27 bases lying between them. Germline loops: CDR1 SGHAT, CDR2 FQNNGV. This CDR3 is 19 amino acids long. CDR3 in DNA: TGTGCCAGCAGCCCTCGACCCGTGGACGGCTCCGCGAGGACCGGGGAGCTGTTTTTT. This gives the protein CASSPRPVDGSARTGELFF.

The sample holds one count of this clone. V usage is TRBV3-1 (or the pseudogene TRBV3-2) and J usage is TRBJ1-5; unclear D gene. Germline-derived CDR1 and CDR2 are LGHDT and YNNKEL (reference sequence). CDR3 size: 15 residues. Trimming stripped 1 base from V and 2 bases from J, with 9 bases between. For the CDR3, the DNA is TGTGCCAGCAGCCAAGGGGTGAGTCGCAATCAGCCCCAGCATTTT. Encoded protein: CASSQGVSRNQPQHF.

This clone has a single count. The rearrangement uses TRBV14 and TRBJ2-1; D possibly uses TRBD1 or TRBD2 (5 bases each). CDR1 and CDR2 from the germline V gene are SGHDN and FVKESK. This CDR3 spans 12 amino acids. The V end lost 4 bases, the J end lost 12 bases, and 13 bases lay between the germline ends. The CDR3 region is CASSPGPRGQFF. As DNA, the CDR3 is TGTGCCAGCAGCCCGGGACCACGGGGGCAGTTCTTC. Together with reference TRBV14 and TRBJ2-1, the CDR3 gives the full variable domain: EAGVTQFPSHSVIEKGQTVTLRCDPISGHDNLYWYRRVMGKEIKFLLHFVKESKQDESGMPNNRFLAERTGGTYSTLKVQPAELEDSGVYFCASSPGPRGQFFGPGTRLTVL.

J is TRBJ2-5 and V is TRBV6-2 or TRBV6-3; D possibly corresponds to TRBD2 (7 bases). This CDR3 region has 16 residues. Trimming left V 2 bases short and J 2 bases short, with 15 bases between. Per germline, CDR1 MNHEY and CDR2 SVGEGT. For the CDR3, the DNA is TGTGCCAGCAGTTACCCCGGGGGGCGGGGACAAGAGACCCAGTACTTC. Translating it yields CASSYPGGRGQETQYF.

This clone was found once. The rearrangement links TRBV9 to TRBJ2-1; 7 bases map to TRBD2. Unmatched junction bases numbered 9, after V lost 0 bases and J lost 9 bases. The CDR3 contains 15 residues. Germline-derived CDR1 and CDR2 are SGDLS and YYNGEE. CDR3 bases: TGTGCCAGCAGCGTAGCTCAGGCGGGAGTTGGTGAGCAGTTCTTC. It codes for CASSVAQAGVGEQFF.

The chain employs TRBV9 and TRBJ2-1, with TRBD2 matching 8 bases. Germline values: CDR1 SGDLS, CDR2 YYNGEE. Germline trimming cut 0 bases from V and 5 bases from J; bases unmatched to any gene: 4. This CDR3 has 15 residues. DNA of the CDR3: TGTGCCAGCAGCGTAGCGGGAGGGTTCGACAATGAGCAGTTCTTC. As protein: CASSVAGGFDNEQFF.

In its sample, this clone was seen once. The chain carries TRBV27 and TRBJ2-2; D is tentatively TRBD1 or TRBD2 (5 bases each). CDR1 is MNHEY and CDR2 is SMNVEV in the germline V gene (reference sequence). CDR3 size: 16 residues. The V and J ends lost 0 bases and 7 bases respectively, with 15 bases between them. Here the CDR3 reads CASSLSRGIQGGELFF. CDR3 sequence (DNA): TGTGCCAGCAGTTTATCCCGGGGAATTCAGGGCGGGGAGCTGTTTTTT.